This entry describes one TCR beta chain. Its target is unknown. TCRdb used MiXCR to reprocess the 5' RACE reads, holding one entry per CDR3 protein. The sample gives approximately 340,000 distinct CDR3 sequences, roughly 8.7% of which show up once; roughly 18% is in the top ten. These data come from a study of T cells after yellow fever vaccination. Findings of the study overall: The booster response re-showed most primary clones: roughly 97% CD4, approximately 85% CD8. By day 5 rather than day 15, the secondary response had peaked, though it was weaker.

The ends lost 4 bases at V and 8 bases at J; junction bases unmatched: 7. This CDR3 region has 14 residues. Germline V gene lookup returns CDR1 SNHLY and CDR2 FYNNEI. Material: PBMCs, obtained on the day of the first yellow fever vaccination. The V gene is TRBV2, the J gene TRBJ1-5; 8 bases are a match to TRBD1. This receptor was obtained from a man aged 18 to 30 who received the YFV17D yellow fever vaccine. The CDR3 DNA reads as TGTGCCAGCAGTGTATCAGGGGGCCTAAAGCCCCAGCATTTT. Its protein product is CASSVSGGLKPQHF. Full variable domain (rest looked up from reference TRBV2 and TRBJ1-5): EPEVTQTPSHQVTQMGQEVILRCVPISNHLYFYWYRQILGQKVEFLVSFYNNEISEKSEIFDDQFSVERPDGSNFTLKIRSTKLEDSAMYFCASSVSGGLKPQHFGDGTRLSIL.